One sample yielded the 4 T cell receptor beta chains listed below, sequenced in a study of blood T cell repertoires in COVID-19. TCRdb's copy holds only in-frame clones and misses some; the assay was immunoSEQ multiplex PCR. The data contain a few hundred thousand clones, around nine tenths of them seen just once; the ten biggest clones take up 1.2%. The material sequenced was PBMCs or T cells enriched from blood (not recorded which). The source of these receptors is a woman between 18 and 29 years old who had recovered from COVID-19.

The genes are TRBV3-1 (or the pseudogene TRBV3-2) and TRBJ2-5; D may be TRBD2 (5 bases). The CDR3 covers 17 residues. CDR1 LGHDT and CDR2 YNNKEL come from the germline V gene (reference sequence). The V and J ends lost 3 bases and 0 bases respectively, with 17 bases between them. CDR3 in DNA: TGTGCCAGCAGCCACGTCTTCGGGGTTTCAGACCAAGAGACCCAGTACTTC. Protein product: CASSHVFGVSDQETQYF.

The chain employs TRBV27 and TRBJ1-2, with D uncertain. Between the trimmed V and J ends, which lost 2 bases and 6 bases, there was a span of 10 bases. Germline assignment: CDR1 MNHEY and CDR2 SMNVEV (reference sequence). This CDR3 contains 13 residues. CDR3 in amino acids: CASSLGPKNGYTF. In nucleotides, the CDR3 is TGTGCCAGCAGTTTAGGCCCCAAGAATGGCTACACCTTC.

The CDR3 DNA follows: TGCGCCAGCAGAAGTGACAGGAACATTCAGTACTTC. It yields the protein CASRSDRNIQYF. This chain links TRBV4-1 with TRBJ2-4, with a tentative D call TRBD1 (6 bases). Looked up from germline, CDR1 is MGHRA and CDR2 is YSYEKL. The CDR3 has 12 amino acids. V was cut by 6 bases and J by 7 bases, with 10 bases left in between.

For this clone: The junction shows a germline mismatch at one end, possibly a read error. This chain links TRBV7-7 with TRBJ2-2; possibly TRBD1 for D (6 bases). The length of the CDR3 is 15 residues. CDR1 is SSHAT and CDR2 is FNYEAQ in the germline V gene (reference sequence). The CDR3 loop is CASSPLVGGPGELFF. Here the CDR3 DNA reads TGTGCTAGCAGCCCACTGGTTGGGGGCCCCGGGGAGCTGTTTTTT.